This TCR beta chain was obtained from a study of chemoradiotherapy in HPV16-positive cancers. This clone has only a few counts. Its target is unknown. Repeated repertoire sampling spanned the course of chemoradiotherapy. This CDR3 spans 15 amino acids. V was cut by 4 bases and J by 5 bases, with 17 bases left in between. In germline, CDR1 is SGHTA, CDR2 FQGTGA. Repertoires were generated with immunoSEQ multiplex PCR, while TCRdb's copy carries only in-frame clones and drops some. This table has 10,000 to 15,000 clones, around 80% appearing once. Points from the study as a whole: Only two HPV16-positive patients supplied the functional HPV-specificity definition. Non-HPV-specific T cells did not expand in tumors during treatment, whereas candidate HPV-specific clones and E7-related motifs did. For HPV16-positive patients, expanding HPV-responsive T cells associated with longer recurrence-free survival.

This specimen was taken from a patient who underwent chemoradiotherapy. This chain links TRBV7-3 with TRBJ2-5, with D possibly called TRBD1 or TRBD2 (5 bases each). The TCR sequence derives from a human donor with HPV-associated anogenital cancer. The CDR3 nucleotides are TGTGCCAGCAGCTCCACGGGGTCCTGGGGGGAGACCCAGTACTTC. Translated: CASSSTGSWGETQYF.